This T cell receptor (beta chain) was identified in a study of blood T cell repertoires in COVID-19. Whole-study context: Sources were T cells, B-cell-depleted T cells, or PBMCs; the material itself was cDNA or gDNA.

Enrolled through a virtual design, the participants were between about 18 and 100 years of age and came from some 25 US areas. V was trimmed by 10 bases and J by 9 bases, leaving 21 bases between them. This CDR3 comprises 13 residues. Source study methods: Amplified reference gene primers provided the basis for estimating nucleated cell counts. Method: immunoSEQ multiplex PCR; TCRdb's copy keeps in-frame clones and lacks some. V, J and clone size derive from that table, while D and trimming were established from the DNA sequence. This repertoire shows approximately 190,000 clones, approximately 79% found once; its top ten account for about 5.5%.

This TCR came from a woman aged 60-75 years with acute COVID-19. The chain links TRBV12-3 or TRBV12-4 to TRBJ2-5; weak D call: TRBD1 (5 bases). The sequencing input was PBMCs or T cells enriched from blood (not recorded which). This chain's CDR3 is CATNSAEKGSQYF. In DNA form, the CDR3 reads TGTGCCACCAACTCGGCGGAGAAGGGGTCCCAGTACTTC.